This TCR beta chain was found in a study of cytomegalovirus exposure and HLA in healthy donors. Study-level points and caveats: The analysis excluded some indistinguishable V segments, including TRBV6-2 and TRBV6-3.

Primers: 60 Vbeta forward and 13 Jbeta reverse. Libraries were prepared by immunoSEQ multiplex PCR; TCRdb keeps only in-frame clonotypes and omits some of them. The sample gives around 150,000 clones, 72% of which show up once; less than 5% is in the top ten. The germline gives CDR1 SGHDT, CDR2 YYEEEE. The CDR3 totals 14 residues. V dropped 0 bases and J dropped 6 bases, with 12 bases sitting between them. About this clone itself: The target antigen is unknown.

The origin of this receptor is a man aged 50 or older in good health and CMV-seropositive. The chain links TRBV5-6 to TRBJ1-1; D is unresolved. Sequencing input: PBMCs. In nucleotides, the CDR3 is TGTGCCAGCAGCTTGGGGGGTCGGGGAGCTGAAGCTTTCTTT. Protein sequence: CASSLGGRGAEAFF.